The T cell receptor beta chain under discussion was sequenced for a study of cytomegalovirus exposure and HLA in healthy donors. PCR was performed using 60 Vbeta and 13 Jbeta primers. TCRdb's table, derived via immunoSEQ multiplex PCR, lists solely in-frame clones and lacks some. The sample yields roughly 130,000 clones, about 61% seen once. This clone was counted once. This sequence originates from a male donor in good health and CMV-seronegative. Sequencing input: PBMCs.

In DNA, the CDR3 is TGTGCCAGCAGGCATCAATCCCGGGGTCGCACCGGGGAGCTGTTTTTT. It translates to CASRHQSRGRTGELFF. The rearrangement links TRBV7-9 to TRBJ2-2; a possible D gene is TRBD2 (5 bases). This CDR3 has 16 residues. Per the germline V gene, CDR1 is SEHNR and CDR2 is FQNEAQ (reference sequence). V dropped 6 bases and J dropped 4 bases, with 18 bases sitting between them. Variable domain in full (rest from reference TRBV7-9 and TRBJ2-2): DTGVSQNPRHKITKRGQNVTFRCDPISEHNRLYWYRQTLGQGPEFLTYFQNEAQLEKSRLLSDRFSAERPKGSFSTLEIQRTEQGDSAMYLCASRHQSRGRTGELFFGEGSRLTVL.